The rows below give T cell receptor beta chains drawn from one sample of a study of blood T cell repertoires in COVID-19. This table comes from immunoSEQ multiplex PCR, and its TCRdb copy is limited to in-frame clones, with some not included. The data hold some 130,000 clones, with approximately 87% observed a single time. The sample was peripheral blood. Receptor source: a man in his 70s with active COVID-19. CDR3s include the opening cysteine and the closing phenylalanine or tryptophan. Each record gives: V gene, D gene, J gene, clone size, CDR3 protein, CDR3 DNA. A D gene is named only where the DNA matches it firmly. Size is omitted from some rows. Given values are once, few, many or a class for expanded clones.

V: TRBV10-3
D: TRBD1
J: TRBJ2-7
size: .
CDR3: CAISELQGAPYEQYF
DNA: TGTGCCATCAGTGAACTACAGGGGGCGCCTTACGAGCAGTACTTC

V: TRBV5-5
D: .
J: TRBJ2-5
size: once
CDR3: CASSASGGQETQYF
DNA: TGTGCCAGCAGCGCTTCCGGGGGACAAGAGACCCAGTACTTC

V: TRBV6-5
D: .
J: TRBJ1-1
size: many
CDR3: CASRLNQGMNTEAFF
DNA: TGTGCCAGCAGACTAAACCAGGGGATGAACACTGAAGCTTTCTTT

V: TRBV27
D: .
J: TRBJ1-1
size: .
CDR3: CASSRGGGHTEAFF
DNA: TGTGCCAGCAGCCGCGGGGGGGGCCACACTGAAGCTTTCTTT

V: TRBV4-3
D: .
J: TRBJ2-5
size: .
CDR3: CASSQGGPGVVETQYF
DNA: TGCGCCAGCAGCCAAGGGGGGCCAGGGGTGGTTGAGACCCAGTACTTC

V: TRBV29-1
D: .
J: TRBJ2-7
size: .
CDR3: CSVASPGYEQYF
DNA: TGCAGCGTTGCCAGTCCGGGCTACGAGCAGTACTTC

V: TRBV28
D: .
J: TRBJ1-5
size: .
CDR3: CASSPPGGDQPQHF
DNA: TGTGCCAGCAGCCCCCCGGGAGGGGATCAGCCCCAGCATTTT

V: TRBV11-1
D: .
J: TRBJ1-6
size: .
CDR3: CASRQGLRSPLHF
DNA: TGTGCCAGCAGGCAGGGACTTCGGTCACCCCTCCACTTT

V: TRBV7-9
D: .
J: TRBJ2-1
size: once
CDR3: CASSLASGGEQFF
DNA: TGTGCCAGCAGCTTAGCTTCTGGCGGTGAGCAGTTCTTC

V: TRBV24-1
D: TRBD2
J: TRBJ2-1
size: .
CDR3: CATSDSAGKNEQFF
DNA: TGTGCCACCAGTGACTCAGCGGGAAAGAATGAGCAGTTCTTC

V: TRBV6-1
D: .
J: TRBJ2-3
size: .
CDR3: CASSVSAGRRARTDTQYF
DNA: TGTGCCAGCAGTGTCTCAGCGGGCCGGCGGGCGCGCACAGATACGCAGTATTTT

V: TRBV19
D: .
J: TRBJ2-5
size: .
CDR3: CASSIGSGQETQYF
DNA: TGTGCCAGTAGTATTGGTAGCGGTCAAGAGACCCAGTACTTC

V: TRBV11-2
D: .
J: TRBJ2-7
size: .
CDR3: CASSRGLQAYEQYF
DNA: TGTGCCAGCAGCCGCGGACTTCAAGCCTACGAGCAGTACTTC

V: TRBV19
D: .
J: TRBJ2-1
size: .
CDR3: CASSLTRTEQFF
DNA: TGTGCCAGTAGTTTAACTAGGACTGAGCAGTTCTTC

V: TRBV24-1
D: TRBD1
J: TRBJ2-2
size: .
CDR3: CATSDPSGGTGELFF
DNA: TGTGCCACCAGTGACCCCTCAGGGGGCACCGGGGAGCTGTTTTTT

V: TRBV5-1
D: TRBD2
J: TRBJ2-7
size: .
CDR3: CASSPGGLPPYEQYF
DNA: TGCGCCAGCAGCCCGGGGGGGCTTCCCCCTTACGAGCAGTACTTC

V: TRBV5-1
D: TRBD2
J: TRBJ2-3
size: .
CDR3: CASSPLGTSGRGDTQYF
DNA: TGCGCCAGCAGCCCTTTAGGGACTAGCGGGAGAGGAGATACGCAGTATTTT

V: TRBV28
D: TRBD1
J: TRBJ2-7
size: few
CDR3: CASSLFPRQGAYEQYF
DNA: TGTGCCAGCAGTTTATTCCCCCGACAGGGGGCCTACGAGCAGTACTTC

V: TRBV6-5
D: TRBD2
J: TRBJ2-1
size: .
CDR3: CASSLLAGGGHEQFF
DNA: TGTGCCAGCAGTCTTCTAGCGGGAGGGGGCCATGAGCAGTTCTTC

V: TRBV6-1
D: .
J: TRBJ2-5
size: few
CDR3: CASSESSRAPWYQETQYF
DNA: TGTGCCAGCAGTGAATCCTCGAGGGCCCCTTGGTACCAAGAGACCCAGTACTTC

V: TRBV28
D: .
J: TRBJ2-1
size: .
CDR3: CASSLEGTLGNEQFF
DNA: TGTGCCAGCAGTTTAGAGGGGACACTGGGCAATGAGCAGTTCTTC

V: TRBV28
D: TRBD1
J: TRBJ2-5
size: once
CDR3: CASKTGGRETQYF
DNA: TGTGCCAGCAAGACAGGGGGCCGGGAGACCCAGTACTTC

V: TRBV5-1
D: TRBD2
J: TRBJ2-3
size: .
CDR3: CASSDGLAGVDTQYF
DNA: TGCGCCAGCAGCGACGGACTAGCGGGAGTAGATACGCAGTATTTT

V: TRBV30
D: TRBD1
J: TRBJ2-7
size: .
CDR3: CAWSRQGAWEQYF
DNA: TGTGCCTGGAGCCGACAGGGGGCATGGGAGCAGTACTTC

V: TRBV30
D: TRBD1
J: TRBJ1-1
size: .
CDR3: CAWSPQDRALRNTEAFF
DNA: TGTGCCTGGAGTCCCCAGGACAGGGCGTTACGGAACACTGAAGCTTTCTTT

V: TRBV28
D: .
J: TRBJ1-3
size: .
CDR3: CASIGRSPNTIYF
DNA: TGTGCCAGCATTGGCCGGAGCCCAAACACCATATATTTT

V: TRBV9
D: TRBD1
J: TRBJ1-5
size: .
CDR3: CASSAGQAQPQHF
DNA: TGTGCCAGCAGCGCTGGACAGGCTCAGCCCCAGCATTTT

V: TRBV5-6
D: TRBD2
J: TRBJ2-7
size: .
CDR3: CASSLGTSGRYSYEQYF
DNA: TGTGCCAGCAGCTTGGGGACTAGCGGGAGGTACTCCTACGAGCAGTACTTC

V: TRBV29-1
D: .
J: TRBJ2-1
size: .
CDR3: CSVEGGRADYNEQFF
DNA: TGCAGCGTTGAAGGGGGCAGGGCTGACTACAATGAGCAGTTCTTC

V: TRBV27
D: TRBD1
J: TRBJ1-5
size: few
CDR3: CASSPTDRVRSNQPQHF
DNA: TGTGCCAGCAGTCCAACGGACAGGGTACGTAGCAATCAGCCCCAGCATTTT

V: TRBV28
D: .
J: TRBJ1-1
size: .
CDR3: CASSLDRAEAFF
DNA: TGTGCCAGCAGTTTAGACAGAGCCGAAGCTTTCTTT

V: TRBV9
D: .
J: TRBJ2-2
size: .
CDR3: CASSVASGLSDTGELFF
DNA: TGTGCCAGCAGCGTAGCTTCGGGTCTATCAGACACCGGGGAGCTGTTTTTT

V: TRBV6-5
D: TRBD2
J: TRBJ2-7
size: .
CDR3: CASSYSGSIYEQYF
DNA: TGTGCCAGCAGCTATAGCGGGAGCATCTACGAGCAGTACTTC

V: TRBV5-4
D: .
J: TRBJ2-3
size: .
CDR3: CASSLFADTQYF
DNA: TGTGCCAGCAGCTTGTTTGCGGATACGCAGTATTTT

V: TRBV15
D: TRBD2
J: TRBJ2-7
size: once
CDR3: CATSTKSGSFHEQYF
DNA: TGTGCCACCAGCACTAAAAGCGGGAGCTTCCACGAGCAGTACTTC

V: TRBV14
D: TRBD1
J: TRBJ1-4
size: .
CDR3: CASSQVGQGQGREKLFF
DNA: TGTGCCAGCAGCCAAGTAGGCCAGGGACAGGGGCGAGAAAAACTGTTTTTT

V: TRBV24-1
D: .
J: TRBJ2-2
size: .
CDR3: CATRGLGATGELFF
DNA: TGTGCCACCAGGGGTTTGGGGGCGACCGGGGAGCTGTTTTTT

V: TRBV3-1/TRBV3-2
D: .
J: TRBJ2-3
size: .
CDR3: CASSQQGSSGTQYF
DNA: TGTGCCAGCAGCCAACAGGGGTCTTCTGGGACGCAGTATTTT

V: TRBV7-2
D: TRBD2
J: TRBJ2-2
size: .
CDR3: CASTWEGTSGRTGGELFF
DNA: TGTGCCAGCACCTGGGAAGGGACTAGCGGGAGAACTGGCGGGGAGCTGTTTTTT

V: TRBV28
D: .
J: TRBJ1-3
size: .
CDR3: CASSLRQGRQNSGNTIYF
DNA: TGTGCCAGCAGTTTACGGCAGGGGCGCCAGAACTCTGGAAACACCATATATTTT

V: TRBV29-1
D: .
J: TRBJ1-2
size: .
CDR3: CSVDLGGYGYTF
DNA: TGCAGCGTTGATTTAGGGGGCTATGGCTACACCTTC

V: TRBV5-1
D: .
J: TRBJ1-5
size: .
CDR3: CASSWAGDSNQPQHF
DNA: TGCGCCAGCAGCTGGGCAGGGGATAGCAATCAGCCCCAGCATTTT

V: TRBV5-4
D: .
J: TRBJ2-3
size: .
CDR3: CASSQGGPTDTQYF
DNA: TGTGCCAGCAGCCAGGGGGGCCCCACAGATACGCAGTATTTT

V: TRBV23-1
D: .
J: TRBJ1-4
size: .
CDR3: CASSQGGPGNEKLFF
DNA: TGCGCCAGCAGTCAGGGGGGGCCTGGGAATGAAAAACTGTTTTTT

V: TRBV14
D: TRBD1
J: TRBJ2-1
size: .
CDR3: CASSQGGTGSRQFF
DNA: TGTGCCAGCAGCCAAGGGGGGACAGGGTCGAGGCAGTTCTTC